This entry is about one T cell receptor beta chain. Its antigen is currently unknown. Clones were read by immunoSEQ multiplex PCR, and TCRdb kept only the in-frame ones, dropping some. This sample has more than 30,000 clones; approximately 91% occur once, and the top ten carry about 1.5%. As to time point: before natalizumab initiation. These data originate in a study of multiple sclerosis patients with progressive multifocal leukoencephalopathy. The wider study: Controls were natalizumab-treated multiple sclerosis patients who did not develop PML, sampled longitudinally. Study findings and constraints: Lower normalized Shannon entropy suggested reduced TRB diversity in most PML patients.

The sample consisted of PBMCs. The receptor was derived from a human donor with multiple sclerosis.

The CDR3 here is CASSATGTRGEQYF. In DNA form, the CDR3 reads TGTGCCAGCAGCGCTACCGGGACTAGGGGCGAGCAGTACTTC. This chain uses TRBV7-2 with TRBJ2-7; 8 bases fit TRBD2. Germline CDR1 and CDR2: SGHTA and FQGNSA. V lost 5 bases to trimming and J lost 6 bases; unmatched junction nucleotides: 9. The CDR3 covers 14 residues. Based on the CDR3 plus reference TRBV7-2 and TRBJ2-7, the full variable domain is GAGVSQSPSNKVTEKGKDVELRCDPISGHTALYWYRQSLGQGLEFLIYFQGNSAPDKSGLPSDRFSAERTGGSVSTLTIQRTQQEDSAVYLCASSATGTRGEQYFGPGTRLTVT.